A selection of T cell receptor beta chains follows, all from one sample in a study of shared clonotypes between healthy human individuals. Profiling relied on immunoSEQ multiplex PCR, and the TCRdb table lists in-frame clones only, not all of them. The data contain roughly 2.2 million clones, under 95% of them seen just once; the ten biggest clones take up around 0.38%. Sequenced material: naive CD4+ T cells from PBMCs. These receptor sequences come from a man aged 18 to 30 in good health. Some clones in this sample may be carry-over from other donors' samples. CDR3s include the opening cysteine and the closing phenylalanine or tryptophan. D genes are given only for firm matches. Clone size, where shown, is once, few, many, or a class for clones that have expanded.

CDR3 protein: CASSQGPPSLAGGYNEQFF
CDR3 DNA: TGCGCCAGCAGCCAAGGCCCCCCGTCTCTAGCGGGAGGCTACAATGAGCAGTTCTTC
clone size: .
J gene: TRBJ2-1
V gene: TRBV4-1
D gene: TRBD2

CDR3 protein: CASSRPGTQKTQYF
CDR3 DNA: TGTGCCAGCAGCCGACCCGGGACCCAGAAGACGCAGTATTTT
clone size: .
J gene: TRBJ2-3
V gene: TRBV27
D gene: .

CDR3 protein: CACFPGTASSYEQYF
CDR3 DNA: TGTGCCTGTTTCCCCGGGACGGCAAGCTCCTACGAGCAGTACTTC
clone size: .
J gene: TRBJ2-7
V gene: TRBV30
D gene: .

CDR3 protein: CASSESSVGAAYEQYF
CDR3 DNA: TGTGCCAGCAGTGAATCATCGGTTGGGGCAGCCTACGAGCAGTACTTC
clone size: .
J gene: TRBJ2-7
V gene: TRBV6-1
D gene: .

CDR3 protein: CASSRGTSNEQFF
CDR3 DNA: TGTGCCAGCAGCCGAGGGACATCGAATGAGCAGTTCTTC
clone size: .
J gene: TRBJ2-1
V gene: TRBV9
D gene: .

CDR3 protein: CAISESPDNEQFF
CDR3 DNA: TGTGCCATCAGTGAGTCGCCTGACAATGAGCAGTTCTTC
clone size: .
J gene: TRBJ2-1
V gene: TRBV10-3
D gene: .

CDR3 protein: CASSSRGSGTEAFF
CDR3 DNA: TGTGCCAGCAGCTCTCGGGGGTCGGGCACTGAAGCTTTCTTT
clone size: .
J gene: TRBJ1-1
V gene: TRBV7-8
D gene: .

CDR3 protein: CASRPIQGPAGEQYF
CDR3 DNA: TGTGCCAGCAGGCCTATACAGGGCCCTGCGGGCGAGCAGTACTTC
clone size: .
J gene: TRBJ2-7
V gene: TRBV28
D gene: .

CDR3 protein: CGTGGVREAFF
CDR3 DNA: TGTGGGACTGGGGGCGTTCGGGAAGCTTTCTTT
clone size: .
J gene: TRBJ1-1
V gene: TRBV6-1
D gene: .

CDR3 protein: CASSSSDRGRAINTEAFF
CDR3 DNA: TGTGCCAGCAGTTCCTCGGACAGGGGGAGGGCGATTAACACTGAAGCTTTCTTT
clone size: .
J gene: TRBJ1-1
V gene: TRBV28
D gene: TRBD1

CDR3 protein: CASSGVRGETQYF
CDR3 DNA: TGTGCCAGCAGTGGAGTGAGAGGAGAGACCCAGTACTTC
clone size: .
J gene: TRBJ2-5
V gene: TRBV6-1
D gene: .

CDR3 protein: CASSVDGGRYKQYF
CDR3 DNA: TGTGCCAGCAGCGTAGACGGCGGGAGATACAAGCAGTACTTC
clone size: .
J gene: TRBJ2-7
V gene: TRBV9
D gene: TRBD2

CDR3 protein: CAWSVLRNTEAFF
CDR3 DNA: TGTGCCTGGAGTGTACTACGGAACACTGAAGCTTTCTTT
clone size: few
J gene: TRBJ1-1
V gene: TRBV30
D gene: .

CDR3 protein: CASSAKQGAIAKNIQYF
CDR3 DNA: TGTGCCAGCAGCGCCAAACAGGGGGCCATAGCCAAAAACATTCAGTACTTC
clone size: .
J gene: TRBJ2-4
V gene: TRBV9
D gene: TRBD1

CDR3 protein: CASRGHYEQYF
CDR3 DNA: TGTGCCAGCAGGGGTCACTACGAGCAGTACTTC
clone size: .
J gene: TRBJ2-7
V gene: TRBV6-1
D gene: .

CDR3 protein: CAISDVETTYNEQFF
CDR3 DNA: TGTGCCATCAGTGATGTGGAGACTACCTACAATGAGCAGTTCTTC
clone size: .
J gene: TRBJ2-1
V gene: TRBV10-3
D gene: .

CDR3 protein: CASSPPGRGPQETQYF
CDR3 DNA: TGTGCCAGCTCACCACCGGGCAGGGGCCCACAAGAGACCCAGTACTTC
clone size: .
J gene: TRBJ2-5
V gene: TRBV18
D gene: .

CDR3 protein: CASSPTGQFYGYTF
CDR3 DNA: TGCGCCAGCAGCCCGACAGGACAGTTCTATGGCTACACCTTC
clone size: .
J gene: TRBJ1-2
V gene: TRBV5-1
D gene: .

CDR3 protein: CASSSGAPPRQETQYF
CDR3 DNA: TGCGCCAGCAGCTCCGGAGCACCACCCCGACAAGAGACCCAGTACTTC
clone size: .
J gene: TRBJ2-5
V gene: TRBV5-1
D gene: .

CDR3 protein: CASSQTGTSGRRRDEQYF
CDR3 DNA: TGCGCCAGCAGCCAAACGGGGACTAGCGGGAGGCGCAGGGACGAGCAGTACTTC
clone size: .
J gene: TRBJ2-7
V gene: TRBV4-3
D gene: TRBD2

CDR3 protein: CASSTTGRPYEQYF
CDR3 DNA: TGTGCCAGTAGTACGACAGGGAGACCTTACGAGCAGTACTTC
clone size: .
J gene: TRBJ2-7
V gene: TRBV19
D gene: TRBD1

CDR3 protein: CASSFFFTSGSDEQFF
CDR3 DNA: TGTGCCAGCAGTTTCTTCTTCACTAGCGGGAGTGATGAGCAGTTCTTC
clone size: once
J gene: TRBJ2-1
V gene: TRBV27
D gene: TRBD2

CDR3 protein: CASSQDPNWEQYF
CDR3 DNA: TGTGCCAGCAGCCAAGATCCTAATTGGGAGCAGTACTTC
clone size: .
J gene: TRBJ2-7
V gene: TRBV14
D gene: .

CDR3 protein: CASSPQGQLSSGANVLTF
CDR3 DNA: TGTGCCAGCAGCCCACAGGGGCAGCTAAGCTCTGGGGCCAACGTCCTGACTTTC
clone size: .
J gene: TRBJ2-6
V gene: TRBV7-2
D gene: TRBD1

CDR3 protein: CASSQEADKQGLGYGYTF
CDR3 DNA: TGCGCCAGCAGCCAAGAAGCCGACAAACAGGGCTTAGGCTATGGCTACACCTTC
clone size: .
J gene: TRBJ1-2
V gene: TRBV4-3
D gene: .

CDR3 protein: CASSLYGGSYEQYF
CDR3 DNA: TGTGCCAGCAGCTTGTACGGCGGATCCTACGAGCAGTACTTC
clone size: .
J gene: TRBJ2-7
V gene: TRBV5-8
D gene: .

CDR3 protein: CASSLEGTYEQYF
CDR3 DNA: TGCGCCAGCAGCTTGGAAGGAACCTACGAGCAGTACTTC
clone size: .
J gene: TRBJ2-7
V gene: TRBV5-1
D gene: .

CDR3 protein: CASSLEGQGAGTGELFF
CDR3 DNA: TGTGCCAGCAGCTTAGAAGGACAGGGGGCAGGGACCGGGGAGCTGTTTTTT
clone size: once
J gene: TRBJ2-2
V gene: TRBV11-2
D gene: TRBD1

CDR3 protein: CASSKQGPSPTDTQYF
CDR3 DNA: TGCGCCAGCAGCAAGCAGGGACCCTCCCCCACAGATACGCAGTATTTT
clone size: .
J gene: TRBJ2-3
V gene: TRBV5-1
D gene: .

CDR3 protein: CASIGQGGGYGYTF
CDR3 DNA: TGTGCCAGCATCGGACAGGGGGGTGGATATGGCTACACCTTC
clone size: .
J gene: TRBJ1-2
V gene: TRBV16
D gene: TRBD1

CDR3 protein: CASSGRDPGYTF
CDR3 DNA: TGTGCCAGCTCAGGGAGGGACCCTGGCTACACCTTC
clone size: .
J gene: TRBJ1-2
V gene: TRBV18
D gene: .

CDR3 protein: CASSHGQGIPGAFF
CDR3 DNA: TGTGCCAGCAGCCACGGACAGGGAATTCCAGGAGCTTTCTTT
clone size: .
J gene: TRBJ1-1
V gene: TRBV6-6
D gene: TRBD1

CDR3 protein: CASSDGVGSQPQHF
CDR3 DNA: TGTGCCAGCAGTGACGGGGTCGGTAGTCAGCCCCAGCATTTT
clone size: few
J gene: TRBJ1-5
V gene: TRBV2
D gene: .

CDR3 protein: CASSSRRADTQYF
CDR3 DNA: TGTGCCAGCTCATCCCGAAGGGCAGATACGCAGTATTTT
clone size: once
J gene: TRBJ2-3
V gene: TRBV18
D gene: .

CDR3 protein: CASSSRLGGLAGLGNEQFF
CDR3 DNA: TGTGCCAGCAGTTCACGACTAGGGGGACTAGCGGGATTGGGTAATGAGCAGTTCTTC
clone size: .
J gene: TRBJ2-1
V gene: TRBV28
D gene: TRBD2

CDR3 protein: CATSRDLTGGLNEQFF
CDR3 DNA: TGTGCCACCAGCAGAGATCTAACGGGAGGGCTTAATGAGCAGTTCTTC
clone size: .
J gene: TRBJ2-1
V gene: TRBV15
D gene: TRBD2

CDR3 protein: CASTGQGLSEAFF
CDR3 DNA: TGTGCCAGCACGGGACAGGGCCTCTCTGAAGCTTTCTTT
clone size: .
J gene: TRBJ1-1
V gene: TRBV6-5
D gene: TRBD1

CDR3 protein: CASSLVPNQPQHF
CDR3 DNA: TGTGCCAGCAGCTTAGTCCCGAATCAGCCCCAGCATTTT
clone size: .
J gene: TRBJ1-5
V gene: TRBV7-2
D gene: .

CDR3 protein: CASSPGQGSREQYF
CDR3 DNA: TGTGCCAGCAGCCCGGGACAGGGTAGTCGCGAGCAGTACTTC
clone size: .
J gene: TRBJ2-7
V gene: TRBV27
D gene: TRBD1

CDR3 protein: CASSEGGIGKKDYEQYF
CDR3 DNA: TGCGCCAGCAGTGAGGGAGGAATCGGGAAAAAAGACTACGAGCAGTACTTC
clone size: .
J gene: TRBJ2-7
V gene: TRBV10-1
D gene: .

CDR3 protein: CASSRTGTGSYEQYF
CDR3 DNA: TGTGCCAGCAGCAGGACCGGGACAGGATCCTACGAGCAGTACTTC
clone size: .
J gene: TRBJ2-7
V gene: TRBV5-4
D gene: TRBD1

CDR3 protein: CAISDHGLARSQETQYF
CDR3 DNA: TGTGCCATCAGTGACCACGGACTAGCGCGTTCTCAAGAGACCCAGTACTTC
clone size: .
J gene: TRBJ2-5
V gene: TRBV10-3
D gene: TRBD2

CDR3 protein: CASSLAGPITGGYTF
CDR3 DNA: TGTGCCAGCAGCTTAGCGGGGCCTATAACCGGGGGCTACACCTTC
clone size: .
J gene: TRBJ1-2
V gene: TRBV7-9
D gene: .

CDR3 protein: CASSLAEGLSEKLFF
CDR3 DNA: TGCGCCAGCAGCTTGGCCGAGGGGCTTAGTGAAAAACTGTTTTTT
clone size: once
J gene: TRBJ1-4
V gene: TRBV5-1
D gene: .

CDR3 protein: CASSRGDSLYGYTF
CDR3 DNA: TGTGCCAGCAGTCGGGGGGATTCCCTCTATGGCTACACCTTC
clone size: .
J gene: TRBJ1-2
V gene: TRBV28
D gene: .

CDR3 protein: CASSLSAGGAYNEQFF
CDR3 DNA: TGCGCCAGCAGCTTGTCAGCGGGAGGGGCCTACAATGAGCAGTTCTTC
clone size: .
J gene: TRBJ2-1
V gene: TRBV5-1
D gene: TRBD2

CDR3 protein: CASSRGTSGTGELFF
CDR3 DNA: TGTGCCAGCAGCCGAGGGACTAGCGGCACCGGGGAGCTGTTTTTT
clone size: .
J gene: TRBJ2-2
V gene: TRBV14
D gene: TRBD2

CDR3 protein: CASSGIRGSLQETQYF
CDR3 DNA: TGTGCCAGCAGTGGGATTCGGGGAAGCCTTCAAGAGACCCAGTACTTC
clone size: .
J gene: TRBJ2-5
V gene: TRBV27
D gene: .

CDR3 protein: CASSPGTGVSYGYTF
CDR3 DNA: TGTGCCAGCAGTCCTGGGACAGGGGTTTCCTATGGCTACACCTTC
clone size: .
J gene: TRBJ1-2
V gene: TRBV6-5
D gene: TRBD1

CDR3 protein: CASSPDRGNSNQPQHF
CDR3 DNA: TGTGCCAGCAGTCCCGACAGGGGAAACAGCAATCAGCCCCAGCATTTT
clone size: once
J gene: TRBJ1-5
V gene: TRBV28
D gene: TRBD1

CDR3 protein: CASSPRQGAQDEQYF
CDR3 DNA: TGTGCCAGCAGCCCCCGACAGGGGGCGCAGGACGAGCAGTACTTC
clone size: .
J gene: TRBJ2-7
V gene: TRBV9
D gene: TRBD1

CDR3 protein: CASSYRTLSGTDTQYF
CDR3 DNA: TGTGCCAGCAGTTATAGGACCCTGTCGGGAACAGATACGCAGTATTTT
clone size: .
J gene: TRBJ2-3
V gene: TRBV6-7
D gene: .

CDR3 protein: CASSLSVVSTDTQYF
CDR3 DNA: TGTGCCAGCAGCTTGAGCGTGGTTAGCACAGATACGCAGTATTTT
clone size: .
J gene: TRBJ2-3
V gene: TRBV5-4
D gene: .

CDR3 protein: CASRGFNEKLFF
CDR3 DNA: TGTGCCAGCAGGGGGTTTAATGAAAAACTGTTTTTT
clone size: .
J gene: TRBJ1-4
V gene: TRBV2
D gene: .

CDR3 protein: CASTPLRGNTQYF
CDR3 DNA: TGTGCCAGCACCCCCTTGAGAGGAAATACGCAGTATTTT
clone size: .
J gene: TRBJ2-3
V gene: TRBV5-6
D gene: .

CDR3 protein: CASSGDSGTGGTEAFF
CDR3 DNA: TGTGCCAGTAGTGGGGATTCCGGGACAGGGGGCACTGAAGCTTTCTTT
clone size: .
J gene: TRBJ1-1
V gene: TRBV19
D gene: TRBD1

CDR3 protein: CAWSKAGGNTGELFF
CDR3 DNA: TGTGCCTGGAGTAAGGCGGGAGGTAACACCGGGGAGCTGTTTTTT
clone size: .
J gene: TRBJ2-2
V gene: TRBV30
D gene: TRBD2

CDR3 protein: CASSEGVRGHETQYF
CDR3 DNA: TGTGCCAGCAGTGAAGGAGTCAGGGGGCATGAGACCCAGTACTTC
clone size: .
J gene: TRBJ2-5
V gene: TRBV6-1
D gene: TRBD1

CDR3 protein: CASGLTGRTAEAFF
CDR3 DNA: TGTGCTAGTGGTTTGACAGGGCGTACCGCTGAAGCTTTCTTT
clone size: few
J gene: TRBJ1-1
V gene: TRBV12-5
D gene: .

CDR3 protein: CASSIFPGRNAEAFF
CDR3 DNA: TGTGCCAGTAGTATATTCCCGGGCCGGAACGCTGAAGCTTTCTTT
clone size: .
J gene: TRBJ1-1
V gene: TRBV19
D gene: .